The 8 T cell receptor beta chains below were found in one sample sequenced in a study of T cell changes during pregnancy in multiple sclerosis. Only in-frame clones appear in the TCRdb table, and some are missing; sequencing was by immunoSEQ multiplex PCR. The table shows nearly 110,000 clones, with under 95% occurring only once. The material sequenced was peripheral blood, taken before pregnancy. The receptor source for this set is a female donor with multiple sclerosis, enrolled in a pregnancy study.

V is TRBV10-3 and J is TRBJ2-5, with D possibly being TRBD1 (5 bases). Looked up from germline, CDR1 is ENHRY and CDR2 is SYGVKD. CDR3 length equals 12 residues. V was clipped by 8 bases and J by 2 bases, with 9 bases between them. The CDR3 nucleotides are TGTGCCATCGGCCAGGGACAAGAGACCCAGTACTTC. Encoded protein: CAIGQGQETQYF.

The chain carries TRBV5-1 and TRBJ2-1; no clear D. Germline lookup yields CDR1 SGHRS and CDR2 YFSETQ. V dropped 0 bases and J dropped 0 bases, with 7 bases sitting between them. The CDR3 has 15 amino acids. In DNA, the CDR3 is TGCGCCAGCAGCTTGGGAGATTACTCCTACAATGAGCAGTTCTTC. It translates to CASSLGDYSYNEQFF.

This clone was recorded once. The rearrangement uses TRBV5-5 and TRBJ1-2; 9 nucleotides match TRBD1. The CDR3 has 15 amino acids. Germline V gives CDR1 SGHKS, CDR2 YYEKEE (reference sequence). J was trimmed by 5 bases and V by 2 bases; bases with no gene match: 7. The CDR3 protein is CASSFRWDRDYGYTF. In DNA form, the CDR3 reads TGTGCCAGCAGCTTTAGGTGGGACAGGGATTATGGCTACACCTTC.

This clone was counted a single time. This chain joins TRBV5-5 and TRBJ2-7; D call uncertain. CDR3 length: 12 residues. Germline V gene lookup returns CDR1 SGHKS and CDR2 YYEKEE (reference sequence). The V end lost 1 base, the J end lost 2 bases, and 4 bases lay between the germline ends. The CDR3 protein is CASSLSAYEQYF. The CDR3 DNA is TGTGCCAGCAGCTTGTCGGCCTACGAGCAGTACTTC.

The chain recombines TRBV28 with TRBJ2-1, with 10 bases lining up with TRBD2. CDR1 and CDR2 from the germline V gene are MDHEN and SYDVKM. This CDR3 is 18 amino acids long. The V segment lost 7 bases and the J segment 4 bases; nucleotides outside the gene matches: 16. CDR3 DNA sequence: TGTGCCAGCACCGGGCTAGCGGGAGTAGTGGGGCCTTACAATGAGCAGTTCTTC. This gives the protein CASTGLAGVVGPYNEQFF.

The chain links TRBV4-3 to TRBJ1-6; 10 bases fit TRBD1. Per germline, CDR1 LGHNA and CDR2 YSLEER. The CDR3 loop spans 18 amino acids. Trimming took 1 base from V and 4 from J; bases not matched to a gene: 7. This CDR3 is CASSQGDRGGGYNSPLHF. Written as DNA, the CDR3 is TGCGCCAGCAGCCAAGGGGACAGGGGAGGAGGTTATAATTCACCCCTCCACTTT.

The chain has TRBV5-1 and TRBJ2-7; TRBD2 is a possible D gene (5 bases). The germline CDR1 and CDR2 sequences are SGHRS and YFSETQ. V was pared by 4 bases and J by 7 bases, with 15 bases between. This CDR3 comprises 13 residues. CDR3 DNA sequence: TGCGCCAGCAGCCCCACCGGGGTCCGGGAGCAGTACTTC. Protein sequence: CASSPTGVREQYF.

This clone was found a few times. This chain uses TRBV29-1 with TRBJ1-1; maybe TRBD1 (5 bases). CDR1 SQVTM and CDR2 ANQGSEA come from the germline V gene. The CDR3 covers 14 residues. V lost 1 base and J lost 5, with 14 bases in between. CDR3 coding DNA: TGCAGCGTTGAAGGGACATTAGGAGGGACTGAAGCTTTCTTT. As protein: CSVEGTLGGTEAFF.